Each of the 25 T cell receptor beta chains below was sequenced from the same sample in a study of T-cell memory formation after mild COVID-19. TCRdb reprocessed the 5' RACE reads via MiXCR and lists one record per CDR3 protein. The table includes 410,000 or so distinct CDR3 sequences, less than 25% detected once. Sequencing used PBMCs or a T cell subset sorted from them (not recorded which). The receptor source for this set is an adult woman who had mild COVID-19 (a few samples of this study predate the infection). Cell type and time point are not known.

This clonotype was picked up a small number of times. CDR3 sequence reads: CASRMDRANGELFF. In DNA, the CDR3 is TGTGCCAGCAGAATGGACAGGGCGAACGGGGAGCTGTTTTTT. The gene calls are TRBV27 and TRBJ2-2; TRBD1 matches at 8 bases. The J segment lost 7 bases and the V segment lost 6 bases, leaving 7 bases of the junction unmatched. CDR3 length: 14 residues. The V gene's germline CDR1 is MNHEY and CDR2 SMNVEV (reference sequence).

This clonotype was observed a few times. The rearrangement links TRBV2 to TRBJ2-3; unclear D gene. Between the trimmed V and J ends, which lost 6 bases and 0 bases, there was a span of 4 bases. The CDR3 is made up of 12 amino acids. Germline assignment: CDR1 SNHLY and CDR2 FYNNEI. The CDR3 region has the DNA TGTGCCAGCAGAGTCAGCACAGATACGCAGTATTTT. Translating gives CASRVSTDTQYF.

The chain has TRBV9 and TRBJ2-5; D perhaps matches TRBD1 (7 bases). This CDR3 is built from 15 residues. Germline CDR1 is SGDLS and CDR2 is YYNGEE. V lost 4 bases and J lost 1, with 14 bases in between. CDR3 in DNA: TGTGCCAGCAGCCCTTCTCAGGGGGGCCAAGAGACCCAGTACTTC. This translates into CASSPSQGGQETQYF.

The chain employs TRBV2 and TRBJ1-2; 7 bases agree with TRBD1. Germline loops: CDR1 SNHLY, CDR2 FYNNEI. This CDR3 contains 13 residues. With V trimmed by 5 bases and J by 5 bases, 5 bases remained unmatched. The CDR3 spells CASSTGTAYGYTF. In DNA, the CDR3 is TGTGCCAGCAGTACCGGGACAGCTTATGGCTACACCTTC. Combining the CDR3 with reference TRBV2 and TRBJ1-2 gives the whole variable domain EPEVTQTPSHQVTQMGQEVILRCVPISNHLYFYWYRQILGQKVEFLVSFYNNEISEKSEIFDDQFSVERPDGSNFTLKIRSTKLEDSAMYFCASSTGTAYGYTFGSGTRLTVV.

V is TRBV6-5 and J is TRBJ1-4; D unclear. Between the trimmed V and J ends, which lost 8 bases and 7 bases, there was a span of 14 bases. The CDR3 runs to 13 residues. Looked up from germline, CDR1 is MNHEY and CDR2 is SVGAGI. CDR3 nucleotide sequence: TGTGCCAGCGTATCATCGGGTGGTGAAAAACTGTTTTTT. Amino acid sequence: CASVSSGGEKLFF.

CDR3 amino acids: CASSLWYPGRGGADTQYF. The DNA of the CDR3 is TGTGCCAGCAGCTTATGGTACCCGGGACGAGGGGGCGCAGATACGCAGTATTTT. The chain recombines TRBV7-2 with TRBJ2-3; 7 bases agree with TRBD1. The CDR3 totals 18 residues. CDR1 is SGHTA and CDR2 is FQGNSA in the germline V gene. V was clipped by 2 bases and J by 4 bases; unmatched bases: 15.

This clonotype appeared many times. This chain links TRBV4-2 with TRBJ2-7; no clear D. The CDR3 has 13 amino acids. V lost 0 bases to trimming and J lost 5 bases, with 8 bases between them. Germline CDR1 reads LGHNA; CDR2 reads YNFKEQ. The CDR3 region is CASSQESQHEQYF. The CDR3 DNA follows: TGTGCCAGCAGCCAAGAATCACAGCACGAGCAGTACTTC.

The V and J genes are TRBV29-1 and TRBJ1-4; no clear D gene. This CDR3 is 12 amino acids long. Trimming removed 2 bases from V and 6 bases from J, with 7 bases in between. Germline CDR1 is SQVTM and CDR2 is ANQGSEA. The CDR3 sequence: CSVEPMDEKLFF. The CDR3 bases are TGCAGCGTTGAACCCATGGATGAAAAACTGTTTTTT.

V and J are TRBV28 and TRBJ2-6; TRBD1 is a possible D gene (5 bases). Germline lookup yields CDR1 MDHEN and CDR2 SYDVKM. The CDR3 spans 15 residues. V shed 5 bases and J shed 0 bases, with 8 bases lying between them. CDR3 coding DNA: TGTGCCAGCAGTCCTGACAGCTCTGGGGCCAACGTCCTGACTTTC. It specifies CASSPDSSGANVLTF.

This clonotype was counted only a few times. This chain uses TRBV21-1 with TRBJ2-3; the table's D call of TRBD2 was not tested on the DNA. TRBV21-1 is noted as a pseudogene. The CDR3 sequence is 18 residues long. CDR3 residues: CASTQPLTTSGKTDTQYF. The CDR3 nucleotides read TGTGCCAGCACCCAACCCCTCACGACTAGCGGAAAAACAGATACGCAGTATTTT.

CDR3 DNA sequence: TGTGCCAGCAGTGAAGCGGGGACAGGGGGCCACTATGGCTACACCTTC. As protein: CASSEAGTGGHYGYTF. The chain links TRBV2 to TRBJ1-2; TRBD1 matches at 12 bases. With V trimmed by 0 bases and J by 3 bases, 2 bases remained unmatched. Germline CDR1 is SNHLY and CDR2 is FYNNEI. This CDR3 has 16 amino acids.

The chain carries TRBV12-3 or TRBV12-4 and TRBJ2-7; no clear D gene. CDR3 size: 14 residues. V was cut by 2 bases and J by 5 bases, with 13 bases left in between. CDR3 coding DNA: TGTGCCAGCAGTTTATCTGCAGCCAGCCACGAGCAGTACTTC. It specifies CASSLSAASHEQYF.

The V gene is TRBV4-1, the J gene TRBJ1-1; TRBD1 agrees at 9 bases. J gave up 1 base and V 3 bases, and 3 bases lay outside the gene matches. The CDR3 totals 15 residues. The germline gives CDR1 MGHRA, CDR2 YSYEKL. The CDR3 coding sequence is TGCGCCAGCAGCCAGACAGGGGGAAGGAACACTGAAGCTTTCTTT. Its translation: CASSQTGGRNTEAFF.

This clonotype has only a few counts. The chain combines TRBV12-3 or TRBV12-4 with TRBJ2-7; 15 nucleotides match TRBD2. With V trimmed by 6 bases and J by 0 bases, 3 bases remained unmatched. This CDR3 comprises 16 residues. For the CDR3, the DNA is TGTGCCAGCAGAGGGACTAGCGGGGGGAGCTCCTACGAGCAGTACTTC. Its translation: CASRGTSGGSSYEQYF.

In its sample, this clonotype was seen a few times. The rearrangement links TRBV6-5 to TRBJ2-7; the D gene is possibly TRBD1 (7 bases). There are 15 residues in the CDR3. Germline CDR1 and CDR2: MNHEY and SVGAGI. Trimming removed 8 bases from V and 2 bases from J, with 19 bases in between. The DNA of the CDR3 is TGTGCCAGCCAAATCCAAGGGGGCGGGACCTACGAGCAGTACTTC. It translates to CASQIQGGGTYEQYF.

The V gene is TRBV7-2, the J gene TRBJ2-3; D gene ambiguous. The ends were cut back, 3 bases at V and 1 base at J, with 11 bases in the middle. Germline V gene data show CDR1 as SGHTA and CDR2 as FQGNSA. The CDR3 is 15 residues long. CDR3 residues: CASSLLQLGTDTQYF. The CDR3, as DNA: TGTGCCAGCAGCTTGTTGCAGCTAGGCACAGATACGCAGTATTTT.

The V gene is TRBV12-3 or TRBV12-4, the J gene TRBJ2-5; the D gene could be TRBD1 or TRBD2 (5 bases each). The V end was cut by 3 bases, the J end by 2 bases, with 10 bases between. The CDR3 spans 14 residues. CDR3 sequence (DNA): TGTGCCAGCAGTTTGGGACGACGACAAGAGACCCAGTACTTC. Its translation: CASSLGRRQETQYF.

This clonotype was observed a handful of times. V and J are TRBV24-1 and TRBJ2-6; perhaps TRBD1 as D (5 bases). V lost 0 bases to trimming and J lost 4 bases, with 9 bases between them. The CDR3 loop spans 16 amino acids. Germline V CDR1 and CDR2: KGHDR, SFDVKD. As DNA, the CDR3 is TGTGCCACCAGTGATTTGGTGGGGCCGGGGGCCAACGTCCTGACTTTC. As protein: CATSDLVGPGANVLTF.

The chain has TRBV19 and TRBJ1-3, with D possibly matching TRBD1 (5 bases). CDR3 length: 14 amino acids. V was cut by 6 bases and J by 4 bases, with 13 bases left in between. Germline CDR1 and CDR2: LNHDA and SQIVND (reference sequence). Here the CDR3 DNA reads TGTGCCAGTAGCATCGGGGGAACGGGAAACACCATATATTTT. Translated, it gives CASSIGGTGNTIYF.

The chain has TRBV10-3 and TRBJ2-1, with unresolved D. The germline gives CDR1 ENHRY, CDR2 SYGVKD. Trimming shortened V by 7 bases and J by 3 bases, and 16 bases separated the two germline ends. This CDR3 region has 15 residues. CDR3 amino acids: CAITSLPGFYNEQFF. CDR3 coding DNA: TGTGCCATCACCTCCCTTCCAGGTTTCTACAATGAGCAGTTCTTC.

The V gene is TRBV9, the J gene TRBJ2-5; 10 bases line up with TRBD1. Germline assignment: CDR1 SGDLS and CDR2 YYNGEE. This CDR3 is 16 amino acids long. V shed 3 bases, J shed 4 bases, and the junction held 9 bases outside the gene matches. The CDR3 loop is CASSAERTGGGETQYF. As DNA, the CDR3 is TGTGCCAGCAGCGCCGAGCGGACAGGGGGAGGAGAGACCCAGTACTTC.

The genes are TRBV20-1 and TRBJ2-2; D is possibly TRBD2 (6 bases). Between the trimmed V and J ends, which lost 0 bases and 4 bases, there was a span of 12 bases. Germline lookup yields CDR1 DFQATT and CDR2 SNEGSKA (reference sequence). The CDR3 runs to 15 residues. This CDR3 is CSAREGGISTGELFF. CDR3 coding DNA: TGCAGTGCTAGAGAAGGCGGGATTTCCACCGGGGAGCTGTTTTTT.

This clonotype was recorded a few times. V is TRBV5-1 and J is TRBJ2-6, with D tentatively TRBD1 (6 bases). The ends were cut back, 1 base at V and 2 bases at J, with 7 bases in the middle. Germline-derived CDR1 and CDR2 are SGHRS and YFSETQ. CDR3 length equals 15 residues. The CDR3 sequence is CASSLTGTGANVLTF. The CDR3 nucleotides read TGCGCCAGCAGCTTGACAGGGACTGGGGCCAACGTCCTGACTTTC.

The V and J genes are TRBV24-1 and TRBJ2-7; D may be TRBD1 (6 bases). The length of the CDR3 is 15 residues. The V end lost 4 bases, the J end lost 1 base, and 13 bases lay between the germline ends. CDR1 KGHDR and CDR2 SFDVKD come from the germline V gene. The CDR3: CATSDRRGLSYEQYF. The CDR3 region has the DNA TGTGCCACCAGTGACCGCAGGGGTTTATCCTACGAGCAGTACTTC.

This clonotype has only a few counts. V is TRBV28 and J is TRBJ2-7; D is ambiguous. The CDR3 covers 14 residues. From germline, CDR1 is MDHEN and CDR2 SYDVKM. The germline V and J ends were trimmed by 3 bases and 0 bases, with 9 bases remaining between them. CDR3 nucleotide sequence: TGTGCCAGCAGTTTCCGAACAGTCTCCTACGAGCAGTACTTC. The encoded protein is CASSFRTVSYEQYF.